One sample yielded the 14 T cell receptor beta chains listed below, sequenced in a study of molecular identifiers for immune sequencing clone quantification. From the PCR reads, TCRdb called clonotypes with MiXCR, one entry per CDR3 protein. The data contain about 640,000 distinct CDR3 sequences, about 20% of them singletons. The sequenced material came from naive CD8+ T cells from blood, with Jurkat cell RNA spiked in. Subset denoted: FACS-sorted CD8+CD4-CCR7+CD45RA+ naive T cells. The receptor set was obtained from a human donor in good health. Some libraries in this study had Jurkat cell RNA spiked in.

A few counts support this clonotype. V usage is TRBV30 and J usage is TRBJ1-1; D is unresolved. Trimming took off 2 bases at V and 11 bases at J, with 12 bases between the two ends. Germline V gives CDR1 GTSNPN, CDR2 SVGIG (reference sequence). The CDR3 covers 11 residues. This CDR3 is CAWSSGSFAFF. The DNA for the CDR3 is TGTGCCTGGAGTTCGGGGTCTTTCGCTTTCTTT. The full variable domain, completed using reference TRBV30 and TRBJ1-1, is SQTIHQWPATLVQPVGSPLSLECTVEGTSNPNLYWYRQAAGRGLQLLFYSVGIGQISSEVPQNLSASRPQDRQFILSSKKLLLSDSGFYLCAWSSGSFAFFGQGTRLTVV.

This clonotype was recorded a few times. Just one base apart from a much larger clone, this may be a read error. The chain combines TRBV7-2 with TRBJ1-1; possibly TRBD1 for D (6 bases). CDR1 and CDR2 from the germline V gene are SGHTA and FQGNSA. The length of the CDR3 is 15 residues. Written as DNA, the CDR3 is TGTGCCGGCAGCTACAGACAGGAAGGTTTCGCTGAAGCTTTCTTT. As protein: CAGSYRQEGFAEAFF.

This clonotype was counted a few times. The V and J genes are TRBV16 and TRBJ2-5; no clear D gene. CDR3 length equals 14 residues. V lost 2 bases to trimming and J lost 2 bases, with 9 bases between them. Germline loops: CDR1 KGHSY, CDR2 FQNENV. CDR3 DNA sequence: TGTGCCAGCAGCCAAACGCGCCCGCAAGAGACCCAGTACTTC. This sequence encodes CASSQTRPQETQYF.

As to this clonotype: This may be a read error, as it is one base from a much larger clone. This chain links TRBV24-1 with TRBJ2-2; D might be TRBD1 (6 bases). The CDR3 covers 16 residues. The V and J ends lost 4 bases and 5 bases respectively, with 16 bases between them. Germline V lookup: CDR1 KGHDR, CDR2 SFDVKD. CDR3 DNA: TGTGCCACCAGTGACGGAGGCAGGGGTTTTACCGGGGAGCTGTTTTTT. Translated: CATSDGGRGFTGELFF.

This clonotype has ten or more counts. The chain joins TRBV4-3 to TRBJ1-4; D gene uncertain. The germline V gene has CDR1 LGHNA and CDR2 YSLEER. The CDR3 is made up of 13 amino acids. Trimming removed 0 bases from V and 15 bases from J, with 14 bases in between. CDR3 DNA: TGCGCCAGCAGCCAAGACGAAAGGAGGGAGGTGTTTTTT. Its translation is CASSQDERREVFF.

In DNA form, the CDR3 reads TGTGCCAGCAGCCGCATTCCGGGACAGCTCACAGATACGCAGTATTTT. It codes for CASSRIPGQLTDTQYF. The V and J genes are TRBV7-6 and TRBJ2-3; 7 bases agree with TRBD1. V trimming: 5 bases; J trimming: 2 bases; junction bases outside the gene matches: 10. Germline assignment: CDR1 SGHVS and CDR2 FNYEAQ. The CDR3 length is 16 residues.

This clonotype came up a few times. This chain connects TRBV19 to TRBJ2-3; D unclear. Gene TRBJ1-5 matches the end of the DNA better, so the J call may be wrong. CDR3 length equals 16 residues. The germline V gene has CDR1 LNHDA and CDR2 SQIVND (reference sequence). CDR3 coding DNA: TGTGCCAGTAGCGATGCCGCCCCCGGGAACACAGATACGCAGCATTTT. It specifies CASSDAAPGNTDTQHF.

This clonotype was detected many times. CDR3 in amino acids: CASSLVGQGYYEQYF. CDR3 coding DNA: TGTGCCAGCAGCTTAGTTGGACAGGGATACTACGAGCAGTACTTC. The chain carries TRBV7-2 and TRBJ2-7, with 8 bases matching TRBD1. The CDR3 has 15 residues. The germline V gene encodes CDR1 SGHTA and CDR2 FQGNSA. V shed 1 base, J shed 3 bases, and the junction held 5 bases outside the gene matches. Using reference TRBV7-2 and TRBJ2-7 for the parts outside the CDR3, the full variable domain is GAGVSQSPSNKVTEKGKDVELRCDPISGHTALYWYRQSLGQGLEFLIYFQGNSAPDKSGLPSDRFSAERTGGSVSTLTIQRTQQEDSAVYLCASSLVGQGYYEQYFGPGTRLTVT.

The V gene is TRBV29-1, the J gene TRBJ1-5; D remains unclear. The germline V gene has CDR1 SQVTM and CDR2 ANQGSEA. V gave up 4 bases and J gave up 6 bases, with 16 bases separating them. The CDR3 runs 14 residues. CDR3 in DNA: TGCAGCGTTGTTAGGGCTGATGGCAGTCAGCCCCAGCATTTT. Amino acid sequence: CSVVRADGSQPQHF.

This clonotype was recorded at least ten times. The V gene is TRBV7-9, the J gene TRBJ2-6; the D gene is possibly TRBD1 (5 bases). The germline V gene has CDR1 SEHNR and CDR2 FQNEAQ (reference sequence). Between the trimmed V and J ends, which lost 2 bases and 3 bases, there was a span of 8 bases. The CDR3 has 15 amino acids. The CDR3 spells CASSLSGIGANVLTF. DNA of the CDR3: TGTGCCAGCAGCTTATCAGGGATTGGGGCCAACGTCCTGACTTTC.

In this sample, this clonotype turned up many times. The chain employs TRBV27 and TRBJ2-7; no clear D. This CDR3 spans 13 amino acids. Per the germline V gene, CDR1 is MNHEY and CDR2 is SMNVEV (reference sequence). The germline V and J ends were trimmed by 3 bases and 3 bases, with 9 bases remaining between them. CDR3 in DNA: TGTGCCAGCAGTTTTCTCGACAACTACGAGCAGTACTTC. Translating it yields CASSFLDNYEQYF.

This clonotype was seen more than once but under ten times. This rearrangement joins TRBV13 to TRBJ2-5; maybe TRBD1 (6 bases). Looked up from germline, CDR1 is PRHDT and CDR2 is FYEKMQ (reference sequence). This CDR3 has 15 residues. Between the trimmed V and J ends, which lost 4 bases and 2 bases, there was a span of 14 bases. This CDR3 reads CASSSRGDRQETQYF. CDR3 coding DNA: TGTGCCAGCAGCTCCAGAGGAGACAGGCAAGAGACCCAGTACTTC.

On this clonotype: No conserved phenylalanine or tryptophan ends this CDR3, so it is likely a read error. The chain couples TRBV12-3 or TRBV12-4 to TRBJ1-4; weak D call: TRBD1 (6 bases). V lost 6 bases and J lost 0, with 17 bases in between. The CDR3 consists of 17 residues. For the CDR3, the DNA is TGTGCCAGCAGCGAACAGGGAATCATTGCAACTAATGAAAAACTGTTTTTG. It is translated as CASSEQGIIATNEKLFL.

This clonotype was recorded many times. The V gene is TRBV20-1, the J gene TRBJ2-3; D gene ambiguous. CDR3 length: 16 amino acids. V was pared by 6 bases and J by 2 bases, with 21 bases between. Germline V CDR1 and CDR2: DFQATT, SNEGSKA (reference sequence). CDR3: CSASKSTATYTDTQYF. CDR3 coding DNA: TGCAGTGCCTCCAAGTCCACGGCGACCTACACAGATACGCAGTATTTT.